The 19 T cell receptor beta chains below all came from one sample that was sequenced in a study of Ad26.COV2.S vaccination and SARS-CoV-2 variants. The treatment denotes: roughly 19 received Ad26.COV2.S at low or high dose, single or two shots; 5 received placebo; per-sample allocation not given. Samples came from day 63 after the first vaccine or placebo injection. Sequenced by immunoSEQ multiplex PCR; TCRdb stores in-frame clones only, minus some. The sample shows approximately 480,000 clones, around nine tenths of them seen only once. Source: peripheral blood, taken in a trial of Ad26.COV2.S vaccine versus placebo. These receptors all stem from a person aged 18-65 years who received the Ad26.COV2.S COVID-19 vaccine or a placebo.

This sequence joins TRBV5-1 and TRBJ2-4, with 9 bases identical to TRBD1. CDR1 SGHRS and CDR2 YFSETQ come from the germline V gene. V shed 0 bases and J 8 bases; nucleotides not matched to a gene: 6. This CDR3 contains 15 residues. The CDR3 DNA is TGCGCCAGCAGCTTGGAGGGACAGGGTAGGGACATTCAGTACTTC. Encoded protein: CASSLEGQGRDIQYF.

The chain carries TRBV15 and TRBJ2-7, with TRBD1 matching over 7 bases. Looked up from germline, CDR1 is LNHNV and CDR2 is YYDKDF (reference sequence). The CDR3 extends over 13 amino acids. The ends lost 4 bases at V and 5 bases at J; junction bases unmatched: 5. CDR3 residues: CATSKGGPDEQYF. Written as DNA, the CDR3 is TGTGCCACCAGCAAAGGGGGCCCAGACGAGCAGTACTTC.

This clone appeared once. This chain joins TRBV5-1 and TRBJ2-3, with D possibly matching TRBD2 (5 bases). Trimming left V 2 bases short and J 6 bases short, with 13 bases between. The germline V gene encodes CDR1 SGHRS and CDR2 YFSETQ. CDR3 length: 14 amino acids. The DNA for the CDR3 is TGCGCCAGCAGCTTTGAGCGGACTGCGGATACGCAGTATTTT. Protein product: CASSFERTADTQYF.

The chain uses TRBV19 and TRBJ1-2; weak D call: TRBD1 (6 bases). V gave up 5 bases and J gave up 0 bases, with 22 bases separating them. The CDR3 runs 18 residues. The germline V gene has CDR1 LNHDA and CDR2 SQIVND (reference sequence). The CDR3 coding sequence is TGTGCCAGTAGTGACCTCAGACAGGCCACTAAAGCTAACTATGGCTACACCTTC. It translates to CASSDLRQATKANYGYTF.

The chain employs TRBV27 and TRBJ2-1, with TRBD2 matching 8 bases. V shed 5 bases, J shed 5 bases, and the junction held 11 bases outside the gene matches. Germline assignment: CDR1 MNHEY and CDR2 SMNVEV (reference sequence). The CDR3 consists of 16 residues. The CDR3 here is CASSQIAGTRDNEQFF. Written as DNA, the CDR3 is TGTGCCAGCAGTCAAATCGCCGGGACTAGGGACAATGAGCAGTTCTTC.

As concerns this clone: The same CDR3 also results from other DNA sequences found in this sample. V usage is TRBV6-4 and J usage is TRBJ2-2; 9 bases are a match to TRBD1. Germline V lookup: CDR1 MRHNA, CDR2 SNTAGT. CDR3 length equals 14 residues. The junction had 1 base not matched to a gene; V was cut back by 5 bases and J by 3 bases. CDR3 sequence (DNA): TGTGCCAGCAGTTGGACAGGGGACACCGGGGAGCTGTTTTTT. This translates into CASSWTGDTGELFF.

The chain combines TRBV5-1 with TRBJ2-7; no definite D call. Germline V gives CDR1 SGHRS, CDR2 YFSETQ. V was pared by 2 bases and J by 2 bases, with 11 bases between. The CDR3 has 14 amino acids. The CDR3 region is CASSFKSGTYEQYF. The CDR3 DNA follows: TGCGCCAGCAGCTTCAAATCAGGCACCTACGAGCAGTACTTC.

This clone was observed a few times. The CDR3 DNA sequence: TGTGCCAGCAGCGTATATGACGGGGAGCTGTTTTTT. Residues: CASSVYDGELFF. This chain joins TRBV9 and TRBJ2-2, with D unclear. Trimming took off 1 base at V and 7 bases at J, with 5 bases between the two ends. The CDR3 has 12 residues. CDR1 SGDLS and CDR2 YYNGEE come from the germline V gene.

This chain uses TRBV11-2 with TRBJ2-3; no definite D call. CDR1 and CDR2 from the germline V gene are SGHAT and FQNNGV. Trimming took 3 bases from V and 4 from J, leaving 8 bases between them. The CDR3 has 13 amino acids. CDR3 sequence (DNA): TGTGCCAGCAGCTTGTCCCCCCCAGATACGCAGTATTTT. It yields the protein CASSLSPPDTQYF.

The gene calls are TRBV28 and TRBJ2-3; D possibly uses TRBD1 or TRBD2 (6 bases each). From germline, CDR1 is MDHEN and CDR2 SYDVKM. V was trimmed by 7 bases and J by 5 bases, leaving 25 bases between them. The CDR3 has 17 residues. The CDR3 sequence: CASNGRDSLRGGDTQYF. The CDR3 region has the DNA TGTGCCAGCAATGGTAGGGACTCCCTTAGAGGGGGAGATACGCAGTATTTT.

CDR3 region: CASSLRTGATEAFF. DNA of the CDR3: TGTGCCAGCAGTCTTAGGACAGGGGCCACTGAAGCTTTCTTT. V usage is TRBV25-1 and J usage is TRBJ1-1, with 9 bases that match TRBD1. This CDR3 spans 14 amino acids. Germline V lookup: CDR1 MGHDK, CDR2 SYGVNS. Trimming removed 5 bases from V and 4 bases from J; junction bases left unmatched: 5.

CDR3 amino acids: CASMGRTNYGYTF. DNA for the CDR3: TGTGCCAGCATGGGCAGGACAAACTATGGCTACACCTTC. V and J are TRBV2 and TRBJ1-2; tentative D call: TRBD1 (5 bases). V shed 7 bases and J shed 2 bases, with 11 bases lying between them. The CDR3 runs to 13 residues. Per germline, CDR1 SNHLY and CDR2 FYNNEI.

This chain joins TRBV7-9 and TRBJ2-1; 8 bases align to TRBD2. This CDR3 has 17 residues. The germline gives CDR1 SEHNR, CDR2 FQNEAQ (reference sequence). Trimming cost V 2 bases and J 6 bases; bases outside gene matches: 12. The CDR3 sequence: CASSLSGRSGSSNEQFF. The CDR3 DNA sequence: TGTGCCAGCAGCTTAAGCGGTCGGAGCGGGAGCAGCAATGAGCAGTTCTTC.

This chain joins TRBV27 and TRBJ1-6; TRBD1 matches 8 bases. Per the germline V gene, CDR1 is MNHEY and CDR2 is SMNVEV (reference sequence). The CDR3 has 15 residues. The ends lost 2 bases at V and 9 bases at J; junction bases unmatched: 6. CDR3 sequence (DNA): TGTGCCAGCAGTTTAAAGGCAGGGGGCACTTCACCCCTCCACTTT. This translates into CASSLKAGGTSPLHF.

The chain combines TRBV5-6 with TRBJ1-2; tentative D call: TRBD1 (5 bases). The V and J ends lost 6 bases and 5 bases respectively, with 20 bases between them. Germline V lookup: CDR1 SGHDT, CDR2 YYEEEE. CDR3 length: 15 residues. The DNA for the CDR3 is TGTGCCAGCACCCCTGGGGCAACCGGCGGGTATGGCTACACCTTC. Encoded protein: CASTPGATGGYGYTF.

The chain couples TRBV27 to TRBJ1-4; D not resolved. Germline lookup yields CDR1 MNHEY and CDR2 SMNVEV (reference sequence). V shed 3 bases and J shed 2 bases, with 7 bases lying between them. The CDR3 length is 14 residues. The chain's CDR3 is CASSFGWTNEKLFF. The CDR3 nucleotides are TGTGCCAGCAGTTTCGGGTGGACTAATGAAAAACTGTTTTTT.

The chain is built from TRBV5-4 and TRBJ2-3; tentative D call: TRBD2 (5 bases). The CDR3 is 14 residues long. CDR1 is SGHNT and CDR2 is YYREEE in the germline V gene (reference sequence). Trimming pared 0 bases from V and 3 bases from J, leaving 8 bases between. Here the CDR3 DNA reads TGTGCCAGCAGCTTGGGGTCGGGGACAGATACGCAGTATTTT. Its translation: CASSLGSGTDTQYF.

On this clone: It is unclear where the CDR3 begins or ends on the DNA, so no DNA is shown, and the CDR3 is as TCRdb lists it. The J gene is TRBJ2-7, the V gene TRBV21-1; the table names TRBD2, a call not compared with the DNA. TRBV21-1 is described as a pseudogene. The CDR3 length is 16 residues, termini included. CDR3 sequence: CASSKVGSGSSYEQYF.

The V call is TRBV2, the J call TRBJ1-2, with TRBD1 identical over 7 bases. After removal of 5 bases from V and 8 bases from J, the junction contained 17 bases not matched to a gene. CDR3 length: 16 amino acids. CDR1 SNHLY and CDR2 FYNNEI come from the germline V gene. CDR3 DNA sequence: TGTGCCAGCAGTAAAAAGGACAGGACCCCGATCCAGGGCTACACCTTC. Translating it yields CASSKKDRTPIQGYTF. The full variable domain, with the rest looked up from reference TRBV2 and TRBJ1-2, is EPEVTQTPSHQVTQMGQEVILRCVPISNHLYFYWYRQILGQKVEFLVSFYNNEISEKSEIFDDQFSVERPDGSNFTLKIRSTKLEDSAMYFCASSKKDRTPIQGYTFGSGTRLTVV.